This T cell receptor (beta chain) was obtained from a study of blood T cell repertoires in COVID-19. At the level of the study: The origin of the acute and convalescent COVID-19 samples was the United States, Italy and Spain. Sample material is recorded as cDNA or gDNA derived from T cells, B-cell-depleted T cells, or PBMCs.

In the study's own analysis: Reference gene primer amplification in the assay estimated nucleated cell counts. Measured with immunoSEQ multiplex PCR; TCRdb has only the in-frame clones, and not every one. V, J and clone size are taken as reported in that table, and D and trimming were inferred from the DNA itself. This table holds a few hundred thousand clones, about four fifths found once. Germline values: CDR1 MGHRA, CDR2 YSYEKL. V trimming: 2 bases; J trimming: 3 bases; junction bases outside the gene matches: 3. The CDR3 runs 15 residues. The receptor was isolated from a man aged 25-45 years who had recovered from COVID-19. The specimen was peripheral blood. V is TRBV4-1 and J is TRBJ2-3; 9 nucleotides align to TRBD2. The CDR3 sequence is CASSQYAGGTDTQYF. The CDR3 region has the DNA TGCGCCAGCAGCCAATACGCGGGGGGGACAGATACGCAGTATTTT.